The TCR beta chain under discussion was sequenced for a study of regulatory T cells in long-lasting Graves disease. Germline V gene lookup returns CDR1 SGHTA and CDR2 FQGNSA. The CDR3 extends over 17 amino acids. V was trimmed by 1 base and J by 2 bases, leaving 15 bases between them. This sample's time point: newly diagnosed GD, antithyroid drugs for less than 3 months. The TCR library was made from RNA extracted from PBMCs. EDTA tubes were used for drawing 8.5 to 9 milliliters of peripheral blood. This clonotype was counted only a few times. Its antigen is as yet unknown. Library construction for TCR beta used iRepertoire HTBI primers and Arm-PCR of CDR3 regions. TCRdb passed the multiplex PCR reads through MiXCR, listing each CDR3 protein once. The profile shows under 450,000 distinct CDR3 sequences, 10% to 15% of them singletons. Study-wide results and caveats: Since the sample size was small, accuracy may have been reduced. Those with persistent disease had in common more public clonotypes (about 2,500) than new patients (approximately 970).

The sample was also reused in another study, on T cells in Graves' hyperthyroidism and ophthalmopathy.

The TCR originated in a woman aged 18-35 years with Graves disease. The chain combines TRBV7-2 with TRBJ1-5; D gene unclear. Specimen: peripheral blood mononuclear cells (PBMCs), collected at new diagnosis, from a patient treated with antithyroid drugs. CDR3 sequence: CASSLGRWGRGNQPQHF. The CDR3 DNA reads TGTGCCAGCAGCTTAGGTCGCTGGGGTAGAGGCAATCAGCCCCAGCATTTT.